The 4 T cell receptor beta chains listed next were all sequenced from one sample in a study of human versus mouse CDR3 diversity and MHC coevolution. Assay used: immunoSEQ multiplex PCR; TCRdb lists only in-frame clones, some missing. The table shows about 77,000 clones, with approximately 90% occurring only once. Sequencing was done on a sample of naive CD4+ T cells from blood. The subset here: CD45RO-negative CD62L-positive naive CD4 T cells. These TCRs come from a person aged 25-75 years in good health.

This sequence joins TRBV6-1 and TRBJ2-5; D remains ambiguous. The germline V gene encodes CDR1 MNHNS and CDR2 SASEGT. The V end was cut by 2 bases, the J end by 1 base, with 8 bases between. This CDR3 comprises 14 residues. The CDR3 DNA reads as TGTGCCAGCAGTGAATGGTCAGGCCAAGAGACCCAGTACTTC. As protein: CASSEWSGQETQYF.

The chain couples TRBV5-4 to TRBJ2-7, with D uncertain. Germline-derived CDR1 and CDR2 are SGHNT and YYREEE (reference sequence). Trimming shortened V by 0 bases and J by 7 bases, and 17 bases separated the two germline ends. The CDR3 is 15 amino acids. The DNA for the CDR3 is TGTGCCAGCAGCTTGGCAGGCACCCTCGGAAGGGAGCAGTACTTC. Protein: CASSLAGTLGREQYF.

The rearrangement uses TRBV10-1 and TRBJ2-5; the match to TRBD1 covers 7 bases. Unmatched junction bases numbered 11, after V lost 8 bases and J lost 2 bases. The germline CDR1 and CDR2 sequences are WNHNN and SYGVQD (reference sequence). This CDR3 contains 15 residues. The CDR3 loop is CASGYRGVGQETQYF. The CDR3, as DNA: TGCGCCAGCGGATACAGGGGTGTCGGACAAGAGACCCAGTACTTC.

The chain employs TRBV11-2 and TRBJ1-1; D unresolved. Germline CDR1 SGHAT, CDR2 FQNNGV. The CDR3 loop spans 16 amino acids. V shed 5 bases and J shed 0 bases, with 16 bases lying between them. The CDR3 bases are TGTGCCAGCAGCCTCCCGTTAGAGGAGGTGAACACTGAAGCTTTCTTT. Its translation: CASSLPLEEVNTEAFF.